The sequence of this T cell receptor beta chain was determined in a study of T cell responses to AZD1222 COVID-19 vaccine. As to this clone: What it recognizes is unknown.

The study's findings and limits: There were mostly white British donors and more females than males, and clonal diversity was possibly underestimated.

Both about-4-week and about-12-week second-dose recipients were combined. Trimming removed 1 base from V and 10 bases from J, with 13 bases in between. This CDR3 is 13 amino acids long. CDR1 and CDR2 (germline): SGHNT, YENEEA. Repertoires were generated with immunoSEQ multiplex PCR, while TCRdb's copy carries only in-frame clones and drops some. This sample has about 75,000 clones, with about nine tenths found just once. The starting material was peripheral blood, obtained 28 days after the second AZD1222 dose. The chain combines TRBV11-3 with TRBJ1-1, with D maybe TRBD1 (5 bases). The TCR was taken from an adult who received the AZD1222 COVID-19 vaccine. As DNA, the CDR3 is TGTGCCAGCAGCTTAGCCGGGACGGGAGTAGCTTTCTTT. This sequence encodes CASSLAGTGVAFF.